This is a list of T cell receptor beta chains from one sample in a study of T cells after somatic rescue of genetic block. Only in-frame clones appear in the TCRdb table, and some are missing; sequencing was by immunoSEQ multiplex PCR. Of 70,000 or so clones detected, approximately 90% appear once; the ten largest clones hold just under 3%. The specimen was peripheral blood mononuclear cells (PBMCs). The receptors were sampled from a man aged 35 to 55. The CDR3 runs from the conserved cysteine through the conserved F or W. A D gene is named only where the DNA matches it firmly. For some rows the clone size is stated as once, few or many, or as a class when expanded; others skip it.

j_call v_call clone_size cdr3_length d_call cdr3_nt cdr3_aa
TRBJ2-1 TRBV9 - 11 - TGTGCCAGCAGCGTTCGGGGTGAGCAGTTCTTC CASSVRGEQFF
TRBJ1-1 TRBV4-1 - 15 - TGCGCCAGCAGCCAAGCGCAGGTACGCTACACTGAAGCTTTCTTT CASSQAQVRYTEAFF
TRBJ2-7 TRBV7-9 - 16 - TGTGCCAGCTCTCCTGGTCAGGGGCCGGGGTCCTACGAGCAGTACTTC CASSPGQGPGSYEQYF
TRBJ2-7 TRBV27 - 13 TRBD2 TGTGCCAGCAGCCCCCCGGGGGGCTACGAGCAGTACTTC CASSPPGGYEQYF
TRBJ2-7 TRBV28 - 14 TRBD2 TGTGCCAGCAGTGGGGGGAGGGGATCCTACGAGCAGTACTTC CASSGGRGSYEQYF
TRBJ2-2 TRBV9 - 16 TRBD2 TGTGCCAGCAGCCCGAGGGTAGCGGGGGGCACCGGGGAGCTGTTTTTT CASSPRVAGGTGELFF
TRBJ1-5 TRBV30 - 15 TRBD1 TGTGCCTGGAGTGAAGACAGGGGGCTGGAGCAGCCCCAGCATTTT CAWSEDRGLEQPQHF
TRBJ2-7 TRBV4-1 few 13 TRBD1 TGCGCCAGCAGCCGGGATCAGGGGGTCGAGCAGTACTTC CASSRDQGVEQYF
TRBJ2-7 TRBV5-6 - 13 - TGTGCCAGCAGCCCCGGTTTCTCCTACGAGCAGTACTTC CASSPGFSYEQYF
TRBJ1-4 TRBV27 once 15 - TGTGCCAGCAGTTTATCTCGGGGGACTAATGAAAAACTGTTTTTT CASSLSRGTNEKLFF
TRBJ1-6 TRBV14 - 15 - TGTGCCAGCAGCCAGCAGGGGTTGAATAATTCACCCCTCCACTTT CASSQQGLNNSPLHF
TRBJ2-1 TRBV5-1 - 13 TRBD2 TGCGCCAGCAAGTGGGAGGGTTACAATGAGCAGTTCTTC CASKWEGYNEQFF
TRBJ2-1 TRBV28 - 16 TRBD2 TGTGCCAGCAGTCCCACCGGACTAGCGGGAGAATATGAGCAGTTCTTC CASSPTGLAGEYEQFF
TRBJ1-3 TRBV5-6 - 17 - TGTGCCAGCAGCAAAAAAACAGGGACGAGCTCTGGAAACACCATATATTTT CASSKKTGTSSGNTIYF
TRBJ2-3 TRBV14 - 19 TRBD2 TGTGCCAGCAGCCAAGATCGGCCGGTAGCGGGGGTTGCAGCAGATACGCAGTATTTT CASSQDRPVAGVAADTQYF
TRBJ2-1 TRBV7-9 - 17 - TGTGCCAGCAGCTTAGCGGGCATGCGGCGGGATTACGGTGAGCAGTTCTTC CASSLAGMRRDYGEQFF
TRBJ2-7 TRBV6-4 once 16 TRBD1 TGTGCCAGCATCAACTTAAGGGGGCGCATGGCGTACGAGCAGTACTTC CASINLRGRMAYEQYF
TRBJ2-3 TRBV18 - 14 - TGTGCCAGCTCACCACCGACAGACACAGATACGCAGTATTTT CASSPPTDTDTQYF
TRBJ2-1 TRBV11-2 - 17 TRBD2 TGTGCCAGCAGCTTAGACGGTCGGCTAGCGGAGTACAATGAGCAGTTCTTC CASSLDGRLAEYNEQFF
TRBJ2-1 TRBV30 - 15 - TGTGCCTGGAAGGTCGGGGGTTTACCCTACAATGAGCAGTTCTTC CAWKVGGLPYNEQFF
TRBJ2-7 TRBV25-1 - 11 - TGTGCCAGCAGTCTCACCTACGAGCAGTACTTC CASSLTYEQYF
TRBJ2-7 TRBV11-2 - 13 - TGTGCCAGTAGCTTCGGCCTATCCTACGAGCAGTACTTC CASSFGLSYEQYF
TRBJ2-1 TRBV7-9 once 12 - TGTGCCAGCAGCTTAGAGCTCAATGAGCAGTTCTTC CASSLELNEQFF
TRBJ2-3 TRBV10-2 - 14 TRBD1 TGCGCCAGCAGTCGCACAGGGGATTCAGATACGCAGTATTTT CASSRTGDSDTQYF
TRBJ2-5 TRBV6-5 - 14 TRBD2 TGTGCCAGCAGGCGCGGGGGGGGGCAAGAGACCCAGTACTTC CASRRGGGQETQYF
TRBJ1-2 TRBV11-2 - 13 - TGTGCCAGCAGCTTAAACCAGGGCGCTGGCTACACCTTC CASSLNQGAGYTF
TRBJ2-3 TRBV2 - 16 TRBD2 TGTGCCAGCCCCCCGGGCGGGAGGGCCGAGGCAGATACGCAGTATTTT CASPPGGRAEADTQYF
TRBJ2-3 TRBV9 - 11 - TGTGCCAGCAGCCTACAGGATACGCAGTATTTT CASSLQDTQYF
TRBJ1-2 TRBV6-5 - 15 TRBD1 TGTGCCAGCAGTTACGGGACAGGGTCGGACTATGGCTACACCTTC CASSYGTGSDYGYTF
TRBJ2-6 TRBV5-1 - 17 - TGCGCCAGCAGCGGGGGACGGACGGGCTCTGGGGCCAACGTCCTGACTTTC CASSGGRTGSGANVLTF
TRBJ1-6 TRBV7-2 - 13 - TGTGCCAGCAGCCCATACACAGGGTCACCCCTCCACTTT CASSPYTGSPLHF
TRBJ2-7 TRBV11-3 - 14 - TGTGCCAGCAGCCGCGGGACGGCTCCTTACGAGCAGTACTTC CASSRGTAPYEQYF
TRBJ1-4 TRBV5-1 - 14 - TGCGCCAGCAGCCCCCCCGGGGCGGATGAAAAACTGTTTTTT CASSPPGADEKLFF
TRBJ2-1 TRBV11-2 - 17 TRBD2 TGTGCCAGCAGCTTAGATTATGGACTAGCGGCATACAATGAGCAGTTCTTC CASSLDYGLAAYNEQFF
TRBJ1-1 TRBV4-2 few 12 TRBD1 TGTGCCAGCAGCCAAAACAGGGGCGAAGCTTTCTTT CASSQNRGEAFF
TRBJ2-7 TRBV7-9 once 14 TRBD2 TGTGCCAGCAGCCACAGCGGGAGGCCTCCCGAGCAGTACTTC CASSHSGRPPEQYF
TRBJ2-2 TRBV30 - 18 TRBD1 TGTGCCTGGAGGACTCGGACAGGGGGCGGAGGGAACACCGGGGAGCTGTTTTTT CAWRTRTGGGGNTGELFF
TRBJ1-2 TRBV9 - 14 - TGTGCCAGCAGCGTAGTGCCAGCGCTCTATGGCTACACCTTC CASSVVPALYGYTF
TRBJ1-2 TRBV5-8 - 15 - TGTGCCAGCAGCCTGAAGGGGATCCCAAACTATGGCTACACCTTC CASSLKGIPNYGYTF
TRBJ2-1 TRBV18 - 14 - TGTGCCAGCTCACCACCGCGACTAGGGTTTGAGCAGTTCTTC CASSPPRLGFEQFF
TRBJ2-7 TRBV5-6 - 13 - TGTGCCAGCAGCTTGAGGGGAATCTACGAGCAGTACTTC CASSLRGIYEQYF
TRBJ2-5 TRBV28 - 16 - TGTGCCAGCAGTTTATTCGCCGGGGAGGTCGGGCAGACCCAGTACTTC CASSLFAGEVGQTQYF
TRBJ1-5 TRBV2 once 14 - TGTGCCAGCAGTGGATGGTCAGGGGACCAGCCCCAGCATTTT CASSGWSGDQPQHF
TRBJ1-5 TRBV6-5 once 15 TRBD1 TGTGCCAGCCGACGATACAGGGGGAGCAATCAGCCCCAGCATTTT CASRRYRGSNQPQHF
TRBJ1-1 TRBV10-3 - 12 TRBD1 TGTGCCTCTACGCCGGGGACAGTTGAAGCTTTCTTT CASTPGTVEAFF
TRBJ2-2 TRBV5-4 - 16 TRBD2 TGTGCCAGCAGCAGATCCGGGACTAGCGGACTCGGGGAGCTGTTTTTT CASSRSGTSGLGELFF
TRBJ2-1 TRBV7-9 - 18 TRBD2 TGTGCCAGCTCTTGGCCTAGCGGGGAAAACACCCTCGGCAATGAGCAGTTCTTC CASSWPSGENTLGNEQFF
TRBJ2-3 TRBV6-6 - 12 - TGTGCCAGCAGTGGCAGGACAGATACGCAGTATTTT CASSGRTDTQYF